One sample yielded the 28 T cell receptor beta chains listed below, sequenced in a study of cytotoxic CD8 clonotypes in ibrutinib-treated CLL. Generated by immunoSEQ multiplex PCR, the TCRdb table keeps only in-frame clones and is missing some. The data show 250,000 to 350,000 clones, 76% seen once. The material was PBMCs, obtained at disease progression, from a patient treated with ibrutinib. These receptor sequences come from a human donor with chronic lymphocytic leukemia.

This clone has only a few counts. The chain is built from TRBV7-9 and TRBJ2-1; D perhaps matches TRBD1 (5 bases). The CDR3 covers 13 residues. Germline loops: CDR1 SEHNR, CDR2 FQNEAQ (reference sequence). V lost 5 bases, J lost 10 bases, and 15 bases lay in between. The CDR3 here is CASSPLGHIEQFF. In DNA form, the CDR3 reads TGTGCCAGCAGCCCCCTCGGACATATCGAGCAGTTCTTC.

In DNA form, the CDR3 reads TGTGCCAGTAGTAAGGACAGGGCGGTTAATGAGCAGTTCTTC. Residues: CASSKDRAVNEQFF. The J gene is TRBJ2-1, the V gene TRBV19, with 8 nucleotides matching TRBD1. The CDR3 extends over 14 amino acids. Trimming took 4 bases from V and 7 from J; bases not matched to a gene: 6. Germline V gene data show CDR1 as LNHDA and CDR2 as SQIVND (reference sequence).

This rearrangement joins TRBV14 to TRBJ1-2; D is possibly TRBD1 (6 bases). The CDR3 length is 16 residues. V dropped 1 base and J dropped 4 bases, with 16 bases sitting between them. The germline V gene encodes CDR1 SGHDN and CDR2 FVKESK. CDR3 bases: TGTGCCAGCAGCCAAGGGCGGGTCGCACAGGGCTATGGCTACACCTTC. Protein sequence: CASSQGRVAQGYGYTF.

The V gene is TRBV13, the J gene TRBJ2-1; D remains unclear. This CDR3 has 14 amino acids. V lost 0 bases to trimming and J lost 8 bases, with 11 bases between them. Germline CDR1 PRHDT, CDR2 FYEKMQ (reference sequence). The CDR3: CASSLGLPAHEQFF. The CDR3 nucleotides read TGTGCCAGCAGCTTAGGCCTCCCTGCCCATGAGCAGTTCTTC. The complete variable domain, with remaining parts taken from reference TRBV13 and TRBJ2-1, reads AAGVIQSPRHLIKEKRETATLKCYPIPRHDTVYWYQQGPGQDPQFLISFYEKMQSDKGSIPDRFSAQQFSDYHSELNMSSLELGDSALYFCASSLGLPAHEQFFGPGTRLTVL.

The CDR3: CASSLDYAQAQETQYF. As DNA, the CDR3 is TGTGCCAGCAGCTTAGATTACGCACAGGCCCAAGAGACCCAGTACTTC. This chain links TRBV7-6 with TRBJ2-5; D possibly corresponds to TRBD1 (5 bases). There are 16 residues in the CDR3. Germline-derived CDR1 and CDR2 are SGHVS and FNYEAQ. Trimming removed 1 base from V and 1 base from J, with 13 bases in between.

CDR3 residues: CASSLVGRQHGGNTIYF. In nucleotides, the CDR3 is TGCGCCAGCAGCTTGGTTGGCAGACAGCATGGTGGAAACACCATATATTTT. V and J are TRBV5-1 and TRBJ1-3, with D perhaps matching TRBD1 (5 bases). Trimming left V 0 bases short and J 3 bases short, with 16 bases between. The CDR3 has 17 amino acids. Germline V gives CDR1 SGHRS, CDR2 YFSETQ.

This chain joins TRBV5-1 and TRBJ2-3, with D possibly TRBD1 on 6 matching bases. The CDR3 length is 14 residues. Germline V lookup: CDR1 SGHRS, CDR2 YFSETQ. V lost 2 bases and J lost 0, with 7 bases in between. CDR3 amino acids: CASSLGTSTDTQYF. The CDR3, as DNA: TGCGCCAGCAGCTTAGGGACAAGCACAGATACGCAGTATTTT.

V is TRBV5-6 and J is TRBJ1-6; D call uncertain. The germline V and J ends were trimmed by 2 bases and 7 bases, with 16 bases remaining between them. Germline CDR1 reads SGHDT; CDR2 reads YYEEEE. The CDR3 is made up of 16 amino acids. CDR3 coding DNA: TGTGCCAGCAGCTTACCAGGCCCGGGGAGAAATTCACCCCTCCACTTT. It specifies CASSLPGPGRNSPLHF.

The chain recombines TRBV29-1 with TRBJ1-1, with D uncertain. V gave up 4 bases and J gave up 4 bases, with 4 bases separating them. The CDR3 contains 10 residues. The germline V gene has CDR1 SQVTM and CDR2 ANQGSEA. The CDR3 here is CSVVITEAFF. The CDR3 DNA is TGCAGCGTTGTAATCACTGAAGCTTTCTTT.

The CDR3 sequence is CASSWVMGAVGELFF. CDR3 sequence (DNA): TGTGCCAGCAGCTGGGTCATGGGGGCAGTCGGGGAGCTGTTTTTT. This sequence joins TRBV7-9 and TRBJ2-2; TRBD1 might be the D (6 bases). Per germline, CDR1 SEHNR and CDR2 FQNEAQ (reference sequence). The CDR3 is 15 residues long. The germline V and J ends were trimmed by 4 bases and 7 bases, with 16 bases remaining between them.

The DNA of the CDR3 is TGTGCCAGCAAAGAAGAGACCCAGTACTTC. The encoded protein is CASKEETQYF. The chain has TRBV6-4 and TRBJ2-5, with D unclear. The germline CDR1 and CDR2 sequences are MRHNA and SNTAGT. The CDR3 totals 10 residues. V shed 7 bases and J shed 3 bases, with 3 bases lying between them.

The V and J genes are TRBV7-8 and TRBJ1-2; 7 nucleotides agree with TRBD1. Trimming at V came to 5 bases and at J to 4 bases, leaving 13 bases not matched to a gene. Germline V gene lookup returns CDR1 SGHVS and CDR2 FQNEAQ. The length of the CDR3 is 16 residues. In DNA form, the CDR3 reads TGTGCCAGCAGCGCCCCAGAGTCTGCAGGGGGCTATGGCTACACCTTC. It is translated as CASSAPESAGGYGYTF.

Turning to this clone: Other nucleotide sequences from this sample produce the same CDR3. The chain recombines TRBV7-9 with TRBJ2-7, with unresolved D. Germline V gene data show CDR1 as SEHNR and CDR2 as FQNEAQ (reference sequence). The CDR3 has 12 residues. V gave up 4 bases and J gave up 2 bases, with 6 bases separating them. The CDR3 is CASSSTAYEQYF. As DNA, the CDR3 is TGTGCCAGCAGCTCCACTGCCTACGAGCAGTACTTC.

V is TRBV7-3 and J is TRBJ2-3; D unresolved. Between the trimmed V and J ends, which lost 6 bases and 3 bases, there was a span of 10 bases. The CDR3 spans 13 residues. Germline V CDR1 and CDR2: SGHTA, FQGTGA. CDR3 bases: TGTGCCAGCAGAAGGCGAGAGACAGATACGCAGTATTTT. It yields the protein CASRRRETDTQYF.

The chain is built from TRBV9 and TRBJ2-5, with no clear D. CDR3 size: 15 residues. The ends were cut back, 0 bases at V and 2 bases at J, with 11 bases in the middle. The germline V gene has CDR1 SGDLS and CDR2 YYNGEE. The CDR3, as DNA: TGTGCCAGCAGCGTAGGGTTGGCGGTTCAAGAGACCCAGTACTTC. Translated, it gives CASSVGLAVQETQYF.

CDR3 DNA: TGTGCCAGCAGCTTAGGACCGACAGGGACCTCTGGAAACACCATATATTTT. It codes for CASSLGPTGTSGNTIYF. The chain employs TRBV7-6 and TRBJ1-3, with TRBD1 matching over 7 bases. Trimming took 1 base from V and 0 from J; bases not matched to a gene: 6. Germline-derived CDR1 and CDR2 are SGHVS and FNYEAQ. This CDR3 comprises 17 residues.

The chain combines TRBV4-1 with TRBJ1-3; a possible D gene is TRBD1 (6 bases). Germline assignment: CDR1 MGHRA and CDR2 YSYEKL. V lost 0 bases and J 4 bases, leaving 16 bases between the germline ends. The CDR3 covers 17 residues. CDR3 residues: CASSQDRAGVSGNTIYF. The CDR3 nucleotides are TGCGCCAGCAGCCAAGATCGGGCAGGGGTGTCGGGAAACACCATATATTTT.

This clone was counted a few times. V gene TRBV15 combines with J gene TRBJ2-3; D is uncertain. Germline lookup yields CDR1 LNHNV and CDR2 YYDKDF (reference sequence). Trimming took 3 bases from V and 5 from J, leaving 9 bases between them. The CDR3 is 13 residues long. CDR3 residues: CATSRDELDTQYF. CDR3 coding DNA: TGTGCCACCAGCAGGGACGAACTAGATACGCAGTATTTT.

The gene calls are TRBV7-9 and TRBJ1-1; D gene ambiguous. Germline CDR1 SEHNR, CDR2 FQNEAQ (reference sequence). This CDR3 spans 15 amino acids. Trimming took off 1 base at V and 3 bases at J, with 12 bases between the two ends. The chain's CDR3 is CASSLGWAEDTEAFF. The CDR3 DNA reads TGTGCCAGCAGCTTAGGGTGGGCTGAGGACACTGAAGCTTTCTTT.

As regards this clone: Other DNA sequences within the sample encode an identical CDR3. The gene calls are TRBV9 and TRBJ2-2; D ambiguous. Trimming removed 2 bases from V and 7 bases from J, with 9 bases in between. Per germline, CDR1 SGDLS and CDR2 YYNGEE. This CDR3 has 13 residues. The CDR3 spells CASSVVGIGELFF. The CDR3 DNA is TGTGCCAGCAGCGTCGTTGGAATCGGGGAGCTGTTTTTT.

The genes are TRBV29-1 and TRBJ1-2; no firm D call. The CDR3 totals 14 residues. V lost 0 bases and J lost 7, with 15 bases in between. Germline V gene data show CDR1 as SQVTM and CDR2 as ANQGSEA. The CDR3 region has the DNA TGCAGCGTTGAAGATCCGGCAGGAGCAGGTGGCTACACCTTC. Its protein is CSVEDPAGAGGYTF.

This clone has a single count. V is TRBV4-3 and J is TRBJ2-5, with 10 bases fitting TRBD2. With the DNA end fitting TRBJ2-7 better, the J assignment may be wrong. This CDR3 has 17 amino acids. The germline CDR1 and CDR2 sequences are LGHNA and YSLEER. CDR3 DNA sequence: TGCGCCAGCAGCCGCAAAGTAACTAGCGGGAAATCCTACGAGCAGTACTTC. This codes for CASSRKVTSGKSYEQYF.

The gene calls are TRBV7-2 and TRBJ1-1; the D is unclear. The CDR3 consists of 17 residues. Germline V gives CDR1 SGHTA, CDR2 FQGNSA. The V end lost 2 bases, the J end lost 7 bases, and 23 bases lay between the germline ends. The CDR3 reads CASSLSEHRGKMGEAFF. DNA for the CDR3: TGTGCCAGCAGCTTATCCGAACACAGAGGTAAAATGGGTGAAGCTTTCTTT.

In this sample, this clone turned up a few times. The chain recombines TRBV13 with TRBJ2-5; D unclear. V lost 4 bases and J 5 bases, leaving 5 bases between the germline ends. The CDR3 spans 11 residues. From germline, CDR1 is PRHDT and CDR2 FYEKMQ (reference sequence). CDR3 residues: CASSYRETQYF. The CDR3 region has the DNA TGTGCCAGCAGCTATCGGGAGACCCAGTACTTC.

The genes are TRBV5-1 and TRBJ2-5, with D perhaps given as TRBD1 or TRBD2 (5 bases each). Germline loops: CDR1 SGHRS, CDR2 YFSETQ. The length of the CDR3 is 13 residues. V lost 3 bases, J lost 4 bases, and 10 bases lay in between. The CDR3 reads CASSSPGRETQYF. The CDR3 DNA reads TGCGCCAGCAGCTCTCCGGGACGAGAGACCCAGTACTTC.

This rearrangement joins TRBV10-3 to TRBJ2-7, with 8 bases aligning to TRBD1. The CDR3 consists of 15 residues. Losses at the gene ends were 1 base for V and 7 bases for J; bases not matched to a gene: 9. The germline CDR1 and CDR2 sequences are ENHRY and SYGVKD. The CDR3, as DNA: TGTGCCATCAGTGAGTTAAGTTTGACAGGGGTGGAGCAGTACTTC. Its translation: CAISELSLTGVEQYF.

This chain links TRBV29-1 with TRBJ2-5; no definite D call. V gave up 1 base and J gave up 7 bases, with 10 bases separating them. There are 12 residues in the CDR3. Germline V gene sequence: CDR1 SQVTM, CDR2 ANQGSEA. The chain's CDR3 is CSVEGSYGTQYF. CDR3 nucleotide sequence: TGCAGCGTTGAAGGGAGTTATGGGACCCAGTACTTC.

In its sample, this clone was seen once. J is TRBJ1-2 and V is TRBV2; 8 bases agree with TRBD1. V lost 6 bases, J lost 4 bases, and 1 base stayed unmatched. The V gene's germline CDR1 is SNHLY and CDR2 FYNNEI. This CDR3 is built from 12 residues. The CDR3 region is CASRDRVYGYTF. The CDR3 coding sequence is TGTGCCAGCAGGGACAGGGTCTATGGCTACACCTTC.